These 4 T cell receptor beta chains were all obtained from the same sample, sequenced in a study of blood T cell repertoires in COVID-19. Sequencing used immunoSEQ multiplex PCR; TCRdb keeps in-frame clones, though not all of them. Of tens of thousands of clones listed, more than 85% are singletons. Material: peripheral blood. Source of these receptors: a man in his 70s with active or convalescent COVID-19.

This chain joins TRBV7-8 and TRBJ1-3; D remains unclear. Germline V gives CDR1 SGHVS, CDR2 FQNEAQ. The CDR3 contains 12 residues. Trimming removed 8 bases at V and 4 bases at J, with 9 bases between. The CDR3 coding sequence is TGTGCCAGCGGCCTTATGGGAAACACCATATATTTT. This encodes CASGLMGNTIYF.

This chain connects TRBV2 to TRBJ2-3; a weak D match, TRBD1 (6 bases). Trimming cost V 6 bases and J 0 bases, with 13 bases left between them. Germline CDR1 and CDR2: SNHLY and FYNNEI. This CDR3 contains 15 residues. The CDR3 nucleotides are TGTGCCAGCAGCCCCGGGACATCAAGCACAGATACGCAGTATTTT. It specifies CASSPGTSSTDTQYF.

The rearrangement links TRBV5-4 to TRBJ2-3; 10 bases are a match to TRBD2. From germline, CDR1 is SGHNT and CDR2 YYREEE (reference sequence). This CDR3 is 15 amino acids long. Trimming removed 3 bases from V and 2 bases from J; junction bases left unmatched: 3. The CDR3 DNA reads as TGTGCCAGCAGCTCAAGCGGGAGGGTCACAGATACGCAGTATTTT. Protein product: CASSSSGRVTDTQYF.

The chain combines TRBV5-1 with TRBJ1-1, with D unresolved. The germline V gene has CDR1 SGHRS and CDR2 YFSETQ. V lost 0 bases and J lost 3, with 15 bases in between. The CDR3 has 16 amino acids. The chain's CDR3 is CASSLALSGQYTEAFF. The CDR3 DNA sequence: TGCGCCAGCAGCTTGGCCTTGAGTGGGCAATACACTGAAGCTTTCTTT.